The 28 T cell receptor beta chains below come from one sample, sequenced in a study of CD8 T cells in Susac syndrome. With random hexamers, reverse transcription was performed on about 0.45 to 1 ug of RNA. TCRdb redid the calling of the immunoSEQ multiplex PCR reads with MiXCR, one entry per CDR3 protein. Counted here are about 430,000 distinct CDR3 sequences, more than 70% occurring once; the ten biggest clones make up 0.09% to 0.15%. The sequenced sample consisted of CD8+ T cells from PBMCs. The receptors originated from a human donor with multiple sclerosis.

V is TRBV20-1 and J is TRBJ2-7, with D perhaps matching TRBD2 (5 bases). The V end lost 0 bases, the J end lost 2 bases, and 11 bases lay between the germline ends. From germline, CDR1 is DFQATT and CDR2 SNEGSKA (reference sequence). This CDR3 region has 14 residues. The CDR3 loop reads CSARDSSGTYEQYF. DNA of the CDR3: TGCAGTGCTAGAGATAGCAGCGGTACCTACGAGCAGTACTTC.

This clonotype was counted a single time. This rearrangement joins TRBV27 to TRBJ1-5; possible D gene TRBD1, 6 bases. Trimming took 5 bases from V and 5 from J, leaving 16 bases between them. Looked up from germline, CDR1 is MNHEY and CDR2 is SMNVEV (reference sequence). The CDR3 totals 15 residues. CDR3 protein: CASSPTLTGYQPQHF. The CDR3 region has the DNA TGTGCCAGCAGTCCAACCCTGACAGGTTATCAGCCCCAGCATTTT.

The chain carries TRBV6-1 and TRBJ1-2; TRBD1 matches 7 bases. From germline, CDR1 is MNHNS and CDR2 SASEGT. The CDR3 is 14 amino acids. The V gene end was trimmed by 1 base and the J gene end by 5 bases; junction bases not matched to a gene: 4. CDR3 protein: CASSEGGGWYGYTF. CDR3 nucleotides: TGTGCCAGCAGTGAAGGAGGGGGCTGGTATGGCTACACCTTC.

This clonotype appeared a single time. This chain connects TRBV11-2 to TRBJ1-4, with 7 positions matching TRBD1. Unmatched junction bases numbered 11, after V lost 5 bases and J lost 5 bases. This CDR3 comprises 16 residues. The germline V gene encodes CDR1 SGHAT and CDR2 FQNNGV. Written as DNA, the CDR3 is TGTGCCAGCAGCCCCTTCCTCGGGACAGAAAATGAAAAACTGTTTTTT. Translating gives CASSPFLGTENEKLFF.

In this sample, this clonotype turned up once. The chain combines TRBV2 with TRBJ2-7; 9 positions agree with TRBD1. The CDR3 runs to 16 residues. Trimming removed 6 bases from V and 0 bases from J; junction bases left unmatched: 9. The germline CDR1 and CDR2 sequences are SNHLY and FYNNEI. CDR3 residues: CASRSPQGAVSYEQYF. The CDR3 DNA reads TGTGCCAGCAGAAGTCCACAGGGGGCTGTCTCCTACGAGCAGTACTTC.

This chain links TRBV29-1 with TRBJ2-2, with D tentatively TRBD1 (5 bases). The V end lost 1 base, the J end lost 3 bases, and 18 bases lay between the germline ends. The V gene's germline CDR1 is SQVTM and CDR2 ANQGSEA. This CDR3 is built from 17 residues. The CDR3 region has the DNA TGCAGCGTTGAAGTATATCGTGAAGGGGTCGACACCGGGGAGCTGTTTTTT. Translating gives CSVEVYREGVDTGELFF.

The chain combines TRBV28 with TRBJ2-1; the match to TRBD1 covers 11 bases. CDR3 length: 18 amino acids. Germline V gene lookup returns CDR1 MDHEN and CDR2 SYDVKM. Trimming at V came to 3 bases and at J to 8 bases, leaving 15 bases not matched to a gene. In DNA form, the CDR3 reads TGTGCCAGCAGTTTCCCACCGTCACCGGGACAGGGGGTCGATGAGCAGTTCTTC. Its protein is CASSFPPSPGQGVDEQFF.

The rearrangement joins TRBV20-1 to TRBJ1-1, with D hard to call. V was shortened by 5 bases and J by 4 bases, with 20 bases between the two germline ends. In germline, CDR1 is DFQATT, CDR2 SNEGSKA (reference sequence). The CDR3 length is 15 residues. CDR3 sequence reads: CSAPHPGVESTEAFF. CDR3 sequence (DNA): TGCAGTGCTCCCCATCCGGGAGTCGAAAGCACTGAAGCTTTCTTT.

This rearrangement joins TRBV6-5 to TRBJ2-3, with 8 positions matching TRBD2. V lost 7 bases and J lost 6; bases outside the gene matches: 12. This CDR3 comprises 15 residues. In germline, CDR1 is MNHEY, CDR2 SVGAGI. This CDR3 reads CASTSAGAAVDTQYF. The CDR3 region has the DNA TGTGCCAGCACCTCAGCGGGGGCGGCGGTCGATACGCAGTATTTT.

The rearrangement links TRBV20-1 to TRBJ2-7; 8 nucleotides align to TRBD2. The CDR3 is 13 residues long. Germline V CDR1 and CDR2: DFQATT, SNEGSKA (reference sequence). Trimming at V came to 0 bases and at J to 7 bases, leaving 5 bases not matched to a gene. In nucleotides, the CDR3 is TGCAGTGCTAGAGACGGGGGGGCGGGTGAGCAGTACTTC. Residues: CSARDGGAGEQYF.

This clonotype has only one observation. V and J are TRBV27 and TRBJ2-7, with a tentative D call TRBD2 (5 bases). Germline loops: CDR1 MNHEY, CDR2 SMNVEV (reference sequence). The CDR3 is 16 residues long. Trimming took off 2 bases at V and 2 bases at J, with 16 bases between the two ends. The CDR3 loop is CASSLGEGPTPYEQYF. CDR3 nucleotides: TGTGCCAGCAGTTTAGGCGAGGGTCCCACTCCCTACGAGCAGTACTTC.

The J gene is TRBJ2-1, the V gene TRBV4-1; possibly TRBD1 for D (5 bases). Germline V gene lookup returns CDR1 MGHRA and CDR2 YSYEKL. Between the trimmed V and J ends, which lost 0 bases and 0 bases, there was a span of 15 bases. This CDR3 region has 18 residues. Here the CDR3 DNA reads TGCGCCAGCAGCCAAGATGGGGCGTGGCAGAGCTCCTACAATGAGCAGTTCTTC. Translated: CASSQDGAWQSSYNEQFF.

About this clonotype itself: At one end the junction does not follow the germline gene, possibly because of a read error. This chain joins TRBV27 and TRBJ1-1; D is uncertain. Germline values: CDR1 MNHEY, CDR2 SMNVEV (reference sequence). This CDR3 has 12 amino acids. The DNA for the CDR3 is TGTGCCAACAGTATAGGAGGCACTGAAGCTTTCTTT. Translation: CANSIGGTEAFF.

The rearrangement uses TRBV5-4 and TRBJ2-1; 7 bases line up with TRBD2. V was clipped by 6 bases and J by 6 bases; unmatched bases: 12. Germline lookup yields CDR1 SGHNT and CDR2 YYREEE (reference sequence). The CDR3 consists of 15 residues. This CDR3 is CASILTGGGFNEQFF. The CDR3 DNA follows: TGTGCCAGCATCCTGACTGGCGGGGGATTCAATGAGCAGTTCTTC.

The rearrangement links TRBV7-9 to TRBJ2-1; perhaps TRBD1 as D (5 bases). This CDR3 is built from 15 residues. Trimming took 6 bases from V and 0 from J, leaving 12 bases between them. The germline gives CDR1 SEHNR, CDR2 FQNEAQ (reference sequence). Here the CDR3 reads CASRGLTPSYNEQFF. The CDR3 DNA is TGTGCCAGCAGGGGGCTAACCCCCTCCTACAATGAGCAGTTCTTC. Filled out from reference TRBV7-9 and TRBJ2-1, the complete variable domain reads DTGVSQNPRHKITKRGQNVTFRCDPISEHNRLYWYRQTLGQGPEFLTYFQNEAQLEKSRLLSDRFSAERPKGSFSTLEIQRTEQGDSAMYLCASRGLTPSYNEQFFGPGTRLTVL.

This clonotype was seen only a few times. This chain links TRBV12-3 or TRBV12-4 with TRBJ2-7; tentatively, D is TRBD1 (6 bases). Trimming cost V 7 bases and J 2 bases, with 12 bases left between them. The CDR3 spans 13 residues. CDR3 region: CASTGDDPYEQYF. The CDR3 DNA follows: TGTGCCAGCACAGGGGATGATCCCTACGAGCAGTACTTC.

The V call is TRBV12-3 or TRBV12-4, the J call TRBJ2-1; 9 bases agree with TRBD2. The CDR3 consists of 17 residues. V shed 4 bases, J shed 0 bases, and the junction held 7 bases outside the gene matches. The CDR3 region has the DNA TGTGCCAGCAGTTCATCGGATAGCGGGAGCTCCTACAATGAGCAGTTCTTC. Protein: CASSSSDSGSSYNEQFF.

The rearrangement links TRBV12-5 to TRBJ1-2; 8 bases fit TRBD1. The germline V gene has CDR1 LGHNT and CDR2 FRNRAP. The V gene end was trimmed by 4 bases and the J gene end by 10 bases; junction bases not matched to a gene: 8. CDR3 length: 13 residues. The CDR3 protein is CASGSRTGSVYTF. CDR3 in DNA: TGTGCTAGTGGTTCGAGGACAGGGAGTGTCTACACCTTC.

The J gene is TRBJ1-1, the V gene TRBV6-5; D might be TRBD1 (5 bases). CDR1 is MNHEY and CDR2 is SVGAGI in the germline V gene. The CDR3 is 15 residues long. Trimming pared 7 bases from V and 6 bases from J, leaving 21 bases between. This chain's CDR3 is CASTPFDGTQAEAFF. In DNA, the CDR3 is TGTGCCAGCACTCCCTTCGATGGCACACAGGCTGAAGCTTTCTTT.

V is TRBV13 and J is TRBJ2-7; the D gene is possibly TRBD1 (5 bases). CDR3 length: 14 residues. The germline V gene has CDR1 PRHDT and CDR2 FYEKMQ (reference sequence). V was clipped by 3 bases and J by 1 base, with 10 bases between them. CDR3: CASSFRTYSYEQYF. CDR3 sequence (DNA): TGTGCCAGCAGCTTCCGGACATATTCCTACGAGCAGTACTTC.

The rearrangement uses TRBV9 and TRBJ1-2; 8 positions agree with TRBD1. The J segment lost 2 bases and the V segment lost 5 bases, leaving 2 bases of the junction unmatched. The CDR3 spans 13 residues. Germline values: CDR1 SGDLS, CDR2 YYNGEE. The CDR3 DNA reads TGTGCCAGCAGGGGACAGGAGAACTATGGCTACACCTTC. This encodes CASRGQENYGYTF.

The chain couples TRBV2 to TRBJ1-5, with D perhaps TRBD1 (5 bases). The CDR3 contains 13 residues. The germline V gene encodes CDR1 SNHLY and CDR2 FYNNEI. V shed 6 bases and J shed 4 bases, with 10 bases lying between them. The DNA for the CDR3 is TGTGCCAGCAGGGTATCAGGGAATCAGCCCCAGCATTTT. Translation gives CASRVSGNQPQHF. The whole variable domain, remainder taken from reference TRBV2 and TRBJ1-5, is EPEVTQTPSHQVTQMGQEVILRCVPISNHLYFYWYRQILGQKVEFLVSFYNNEISEKSEIFDDQFSVERPDGSNFTLKIRSTKLEDSAMYFCASRVSGNQPQHFGDGTRLSIL.

The count of this clonotype is one. This chain links TRBV7-9 with TRBJ1-4; 9 bases are a match to TRBD1. The trim removed 6 bases at V and 1 base at J, leaving 9 bases unmatched. This CDR3 comprises 17 residues. Per germline, CDR1 SEHNR and CDR2 FQNEAQ (reference sequence). CDR3 sequence reads: CASRELHRGLTNEKLFF. CDR3 in DNA: TGTGCCAGCAGGGAACTCCACAGGGGGCTAACTAATGAAAAACTGTTTTTT.

The V call is TRBV5-1, the J call TRBJ2-5; 8 bases are shared with TRBD1. The CDR3 has 18 amino acids. Per germline, CDR1 SGHRS and CDR2 YFSETQ. Trimming took 2 bases from V and 1 from J; bases not matched to a gene: 13. CDR3 in amino acids: CASSLTGTGVVFQETQYF. The CDR3 DNA is TGCGCCAGCAGCTTAACCGGGACAGGCGTCGTTTTCCAAGAGACCCAGTACTTC.

DNA for the CDR3: TGTGCCAGCAGCCCGATCACCGACAATGAGCAGTTCTTC. Protein: CASSPITDNEQFF. This chain uses TRBV7-9 with TRBJ2-1; D is undetermined. This CDR3 is 13 amino acids long. Between the trimmed V and J ends, which lost 5 bases and 5 bases, there was a span of 10 bases. Germline values: CDR1 SEHNR, CDR2 FQNEAQ (reference sequence). Full variable domain (missing parts from reference TRBV7-9 and TRBJ2-1): DTGVSQNPRHKITKRGQNVTFRCDPISEHNRLYWYRQTLGQGPEFLTYFQNEAQLEKSRLLSDRFSAERPKGSFSTLEIQRTEQGDSAMYLCASSPITDNEQFFGPGTRLTVL.

This clonotype has just a few counts. The chain couples TRBV14 to TRBJ1-1; D uncertain. CDR1 and CDR2 (germline): SGHDN, FVKESK. The CDR3 runs 13 residues. V shed 3 bases and J shed 0 bases, with 5 bases lying between them. The CDR3 sequence: CASSQSLNTEAFF. CDR3 bases: TGTGCCAGCAGCCAGTCACTGAACACTGAAGCTTTCTTT.

The V and J genes are TRBV6-1 and TRBJ1-1; TRBD1 matches at 7 bases. The length of the CDR3 is 16 residues. In germline, CDR1 is MNHNS, CDR2 SASEGT. V shed 5 bases, J shed 0 bases, and the junction held 9 bases outside the gene matches. CDR3 sequence: CASSPGGEDLNTEAFF. The CDR3 DNA reads TGTGCCAGCAGTCCAGGGGGGGAGGATCTGAACACTGAAGCTTTCTTT.

V gene TRBV5-1 combines with J gene TRBJ1-1, with unresolved D. Per germline, CDR1 SGHRS and CDR2 YFSETQ. V shed 6 bases and J shed 0 bases, with 9 bases lying between them. The CDR3 totals 13 residues. The CDR3 coding sequence is TGCGCCAGCACGGACGGTTTGAACACTGAAGCTTTCTTT. The encoded protein is CASTDGLNTEAFF.